These 13 T cell receptor beta chains were all obtained from the same sample, sequenced in a study of T-cell memory formation after mild COVID-19. Each CDR3 protein is one row after TCRdb ran MiXCR on the 5' RACE reads. Of approximately 150,000 distinct CDR3 sequences listed, about a fifth are singletons. Specimen: PBMCs or a T cell subset sorted from them (not recorded which). These receptors were collected from an adult woman who had mild COVID-19 (a few samples of this study predate the infection). Cell type and time point are not known.

The rearrangement links TRBV20-1 to TRBJ2-4; possibly TRBD2 for D (5 bases). This CDR3 has 14 residues. V lost 7 bases, J lost 0 bases, and 13 bases lay in between. Germline V lookup: CDR1 DFQATT, CDR2 SNEGSKA (reference sequence). The CDR3 sequence is CSVPGYLAKNIQYF. CDR3 in DNA: TGCAGTGTGCCGGGGTACTTAGCCAAAAACATTCAGTACTTC.

This clonotype was picked up many times. This sequence joins TRBV6-5 and TRBJ2-1, with D unclear. Per germline, CDR1 MNHEY and CDR2 SVGAGI. The CDR3 has 11 amino acids. Trimming stripped 6 bases from V and 5 bases from J, with 5 bases between. In DNA form, the CDR3 reads TGTGCCAGCAGAAACAACAATGAGCAGTTCTTC. Protein: CASRNNNEQFF.

There are a few counts of this clonotype. The CDR3 spells CASSLIQGSDTQYF. The CDR3 DNA follows: TGCGCCAGCAGCTTGATACAGGGGTCAGATACGCAGTATTTT. The chain recombines TRBV5-1 with TRBJ2-3; TRBD1 aligns across 7 bases. Trimming removed 1 base from V and 4 bases from J; junction bases left unmatched: 3. Germline V gene data show CDR1 as SGHRS and CDR2 as YFSETQ. The CDR3 is made up of 14 amino acids. The full variable domain, in which reference TRBV5-1 and TRBJ2-3 provide the parts outside the CDR3, is KAGVTQTPRYLIKTRGQQVTLSCSPISGHRSVSWYQQTPGQGLQFLFEYFSETQRNKGNFPGRFSGRQFSNSRSEMNVSTLELGDSALYLCASSLIQGSDTQYFGPGTRLTVL.

This chain joins TRBV11-2 and TRBJ2-2; D may be TRBD1 or TRBD2 (5 bases each). The CDR3 has 18 residues. Germline V gene data show CDR1 as SGHAT and CDR2 as FQNNGV. V lost 4 bases, J lost 0 bases, and 18 bases lay in between. CDR3 region: CASSSWGILGPNTGELFF. DNA of the CDR3: TGTGCCAGCAGCTCATGGGGAATTTTGGGACCGAACACCGGGGAGCTGTTTTTT.

This clonotype appeared a single time. The chain combines TRBV12-3 or TRBV12-4 with TRBJ2-7, with 8 bases lining up with TRBD1. J gave up 7 bases and V 7 bases, and 9 bases lay outside the gene matches. The CDR3 runs 13 residues. CDR3 residues: CASNDRGSGEQYF. CDR3 DNA sequence: TGTGCCAGCAATGACAGGGGATCGGGGGAGCAGTACTTC.

The gene calls are TRBV5-1 and TRBJ2-2, with TRBD1 as a possible D gene (6 bases). The CDR3 has 15 residues. CDR1 is SGHRS, CDR2 YFSETQ, per germline. V was shortened by 2 bases and J by 9 bases, with 17 bases between the two germline ends. CDR3: CASSFEGTRGRELFF. CDR3 DNA sequence: TGCGCCAGCAGCTTCGAGGGGACAAGGGGACGGGAGCTGTTTTTT.

V gene TRBV6-4 combines with J gene TRBJ1-6, with a tentative D call TRBD1 (5 bases). The V gene lost 0 bases and the J gene lost 9 bases, with 24 bases spanning the gap. This CDR3 contains 19 residues. CDR1 MRHNA and CDR2 SNTAGT come from the germline V gene. The CDR3 protein is CASSDSPTPLPGYFSPLHF. CDR3 in DNA: TGTGCCAGCAGTGACTCGCCGACCCCACTTCCAGGGTATTTTTCACCCCTCCACTTT.

J is TRBJ2-7 and V is TRBV10-3; TRBD1 is a possible D gene (5 bases). V dropped 8 bases and J dropped 2 bases, with 13 bases sitting between them. Germline CDR1 is ENHRY and CDR2 is SYGVKD. The CDR3 sequence is 13 residues long. CDR3 sequence (DNA): TGTGCCATCCAAGTTGACAGTCCCTACGAGCAGTACTTC. Its protein is CAIQVDSPYEQYF.

This clonotype was counted between two and nine times. The rearrangement uses TRBV3-1 and TRBJ2-7; 10 nucleotides align to TRBD2. V was pared by 3 bases and J by 10 bases, with 9 bases of the junction left unmatched. CDR3 length equals 14 residues. In germline, CDR1 is LGHDT, CDR2 YNNKEL (reference sequence). CDR3 bases: TGTGCCAGCAGCCACAGCGGGGGGGCCCTGACTCAGTACTTC. Residues: CASSHSGGALTQYF.

The chain combines TRBV11-3 with TRBJ2-2, with D possibly matching TRBD2 (7 bases). Germline values: CDR1 SGHNT, CDR2 YENEEA. V was trimmed by 7 bases and J by 4 bases, leaving 16 bases between them. This CDR3 is built from 15 residues. CDR3 protein: CASILGGPGTGELFF. Written as DNA, the CDR3 is TGTGCCAGCATCCTGGGGGGGCCGGGCACCGGGGAGCTGTTTTTT.

The CDR3 region is CASSQVVQGEEQYF. CDR3 sequence (DNA): TGTGCCAGCAGCCAAGTAGTACAGGGTGAAGAGCAGTACTTC. The chain carries TRBV3-1 and TRBJ2-7, with D tentatively TRBD1 (6 bases). The CDR3 contains 14 residues. Germline CDR1 LGHDT, CDR2 YNNKEL (reference sequence). V was cut by 1 base and J by 7 bases, with 14 bases left in between.

This chain connects TRBV9 to TRBJ2-7; TRBD1 is a possible D gene (6 bases). CDR3 length: 15 residues. V was trimmed by 2 bases and J by 0 bases, leaving 12 bases between them. Germline CDR1 and CDR2: SGDLS and YYNGEE. CDR3: CASSVGTTTSYEQYF. The CDR3 bases are TGTGCCAGCAGCGTCGGGACAACCACCTCCTACGAGCAGTACTTC.

The chain combines TRBV9 with TRBJ2-3; TRBD2 matches 11 bases. CDR1 is SGDLS, CDR2 YYNGEE, per germline. The junction had 3 bases not matched to a gene; V was cut back by 3 bases and J by 0 bases. The CDR3 loop spans 16 amino acids. For the CDR3, the DNA is TGTGCCAGCAGCGGACTAGCGGGGACGAGCACAGATACGCAGTATTTT. As protein: CASSGLAGTSTDTQYF.